This TCR beta chain was found in a study of Ad26.COV2.S vaccination and SARS-CoV-2 variants. The trim removed 4 bases at V and 5 bases at J, leaving 4 bases unmatched. This CDR3 has 15 amino acids. Germline loops: CDR1 ENHRY, CDR2 SYGVKD. Treatment specified: 19 received Ad26.COV2.S at low or high dose, single or two shots; a few received placebo; per-sample allocation not given. Sampling happened 63 days after the first vaccine or placebo injection. This clone has a single count. The data were produced by immunoSEQ multiplex PCR, yet TCRdb's version contains in-frame clones alone and is incomplete. The sample includes 350,000 to 500,000 clones, around 89% of them seen just once.

The sequence came from a person aged 18-65 years who received the Ad26.COV2.S COVID-19 vaccine or a placebo. This chain connects TRBV10-3 to TRBJ2-2, with 10 bases matching TRBD2. Specimen: peripheral blood, collected in a trial of Ad26.COV2.S vaccine versus placebo. Written as DNA, the CDR3 is TGTGCCATCAGTGGGGCGACTAGCGGGACCGGGGAGCTGTTTTTT. Residues: CAISGATSGTGELFF.